This T cell receptor beta chain appears in the sequencing data of a study of cytomegalovirus exposure and HLA in healthy donors. Study context: Some 180 million T cells yielded 100 million or so unique TCR beta sequences in earlier analysis.

PCR involved 60 Vbeta and 13 Jbeta primers. Libraries were prepared by immunoSEQ multiplex PCR; TCRdb keeps only in-frame clonotypes and omits some of them. This specimen shows roughly 140,000 clones; the ten leading clones hold approximately 2.4%. Healthy individuals who donated bone marrow served as the donors. Germline CDR1 reads LGHNA; CDR2 reads YNFKEQ. V dropped 2 bases and J dropped 2; count of bases not matched to a gene: 3. The CDR3 spans 16 residues. Study outcomes and limitations: The study put some 150 TCR beta chains on its list as cytomegalovirus-associated. The analysis excluded some indistinguishable V segments, including TRBV6-2 and TRBV6-3.

Regarding this clone: The antigen remains unidentified.

The rearrangement uses TRBV4-2 and TRBJ2-5; 12 nucleotides line up with TRBD2. The specimen sequenced was PBMCs. The TCR comes from a middle-aged man in good health and CMV-seronegative. CDR3 in amino acids: CASSQSSGGGQETQYF. CDR3 nucleotides: TGTGCCAGCAGCCAATCTAGCGGGGGGGGACAAGAGACCCAGTACTTC.